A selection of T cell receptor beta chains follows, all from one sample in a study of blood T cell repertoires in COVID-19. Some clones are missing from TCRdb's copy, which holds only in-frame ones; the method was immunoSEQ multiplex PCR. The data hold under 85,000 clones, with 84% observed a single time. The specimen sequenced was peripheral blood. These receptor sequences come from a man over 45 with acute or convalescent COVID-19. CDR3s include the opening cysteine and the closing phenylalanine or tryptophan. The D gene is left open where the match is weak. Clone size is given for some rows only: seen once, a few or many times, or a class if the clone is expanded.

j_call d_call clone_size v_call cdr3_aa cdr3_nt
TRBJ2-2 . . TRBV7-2 CASSLRKQGSITNTGELFF TGTGCCAGCAGCCTTAGGAAACAGGGCAGCATTACGAACACCGGGGAGCTGTTTTTT
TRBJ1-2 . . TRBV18 CASSPQREGDYGYTF TGTGCCAGCTCACCACAAAGGGAAGGGGACTATGGCTACACCTTC
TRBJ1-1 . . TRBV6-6 CASSYGQPGTEAFF TGTGCCAGCAGTTACGGGCAGCCAGGGACTGAAGCTTTCTTT
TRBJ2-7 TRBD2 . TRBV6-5 CASAGTSGSYEQYF TGTGCCAGCGCCGGGACTAGCGGATCCTACGAGCAGTACTTC
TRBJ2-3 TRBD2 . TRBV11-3 CASSLYGASGSTDTQYF TGTGCCAGCAGCCTATATGGGGCTAGCGGGAGCACAGATACGCAGTATTTT
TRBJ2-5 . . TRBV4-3 CASSPGSLGETQYF TGCGCCAGCAGCCCCGGGTCCCTTGGGGAGACCCAGTACTTC
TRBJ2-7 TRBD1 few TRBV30 CAWTRRGQSSYEQYF TGTGCCTGGACCAGACGGGGACAGAGCTCCTACGAGCAGTACTTC
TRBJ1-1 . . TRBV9 CASSVDQGEAFF TGTGCCAGCAGCGTAGATCAGGGTGAAGCTTTCTTT
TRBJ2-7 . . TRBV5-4 CASSTRSGNYEQYF TGTGCCAGCAGCACACGTAGCGGAAACTACGAGCAGTACTTC
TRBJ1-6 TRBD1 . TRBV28 CASREQGRVSPLHF TGTGCCAGCAGGGAACAGGGGCGCGTCTCACCCCTCCACTTT
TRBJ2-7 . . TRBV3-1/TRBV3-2 CASSQSGGLYEQYF TGTGCCAGCAGCCAGAGTGGCGGCCTCTACGAGCAGTACTTC
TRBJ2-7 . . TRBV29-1 CSVEERDYEQYF TGCAGCGTTGAAGAGAGGGACTACGAGCAGTACTTC
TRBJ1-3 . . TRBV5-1 CASSLRGSMRNSGNTIYF TGCGCCAGCAGCTTGAGAGGGAGCATGAGGAACTCTGGAAACACCATATATTTT
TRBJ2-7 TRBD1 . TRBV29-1 CSGGQGAYEQYF TGCAGCGGTGGACAGGGAGCCTACGAGCAGTACTTC
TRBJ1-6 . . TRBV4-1 CASSQEGGRQGSPLHF TGCGCCAGCAGCCAAGAGGGGGGTCGCCAGGGTTCACCCCTCCACTTT
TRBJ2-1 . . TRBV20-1 CSARSSREQFF TGCAGTGCTAGATCCTCCCGGGAGCAGTTCTTC
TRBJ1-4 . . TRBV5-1 CASSSGTEGEKLFF TGCGCCAGCAGCTCCGGGACGGAGGGGGAAAAACTGTTTTTT
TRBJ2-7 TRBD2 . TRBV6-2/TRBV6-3 CASSKTGGYEQYF TGTGCCAGCAGCAAAACCGGGGGGTACGAGCAGTACTTC
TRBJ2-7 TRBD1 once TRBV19 CASSRTGTAIDEQYF TGTGCCAGTAGTAGGACCGGGACAGCCATAGACGAGCAGTACTTC
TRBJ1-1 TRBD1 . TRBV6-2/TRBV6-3 CASSLRDRGAKNTEAFF TGTGCCAGCAGTCTAAGGGACAGGGGTGCAAAGAACACTGAAGCTTTCTTT
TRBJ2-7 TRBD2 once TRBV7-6 CASSPGDGRAYEQYF TGTGCCAGCAGCCCCGGGGACGGGAGGGCTTACGAGCAGTACTTC
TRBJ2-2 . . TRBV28 CASSLPGAPNTGELFF TGTGCCAGCAGTTTACCAGGGGCCCCGAACACCGGGGAGCTGTTTTTT
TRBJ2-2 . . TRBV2 CASSVAFYAGELFF TGTGCCAGCAGTGTAGCCTTCTATGCCGGGGAGCTGTTTTTT
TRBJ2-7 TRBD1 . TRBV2 CASRLTGTVYEQYF TGTGCCAGCAGGCTGACAGGGACGGTCTACGAGCAGTACTTC
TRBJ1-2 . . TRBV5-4 CASSLRGERNYGYTF TGTGCCAGCAGCTTGCGGGGGGAACGGAACTATGGCTACACCTTC
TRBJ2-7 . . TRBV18 CASSPAGAGSYEQYF TGTGCCAGCTCACCAGCGGGGGCTGGCTCCTACGAGCAGTACTTC
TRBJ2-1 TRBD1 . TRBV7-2 CASSLEGTGVNEQFF TGTGCCAGCAGCTTAGAAGGGACAGGGGTCAATGAGCAGTTCTTC
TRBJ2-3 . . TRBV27 CASSAGLDLTDTQYF TGTGCCAGCAGTGCCGGCCTAGACCTAACAGATACGCAGTATTTT
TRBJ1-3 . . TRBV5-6 CASSFGLYSGNTIYF TGTGCCAGCAGCTTCGGACTTTACTCTGGAAACACCATATATTTT
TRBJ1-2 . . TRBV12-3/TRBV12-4 CASSFQGSYGYTF TGTGCCAGCAGTTTCCAGGGCTCCTATGGCTACACCTTC
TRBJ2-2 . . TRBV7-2 CASSSYTGELFF TGTGCCAGCAGCTCATACACCGGGGAGCTGTTTTTT
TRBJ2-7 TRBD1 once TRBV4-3 CASSQATGPYEQYF TGCGCCAGCAGCCAGGCGACAGGGCCCTACGAGCAGTACTTC
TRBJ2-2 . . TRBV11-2 CASRRPPATGELFF TGTGCCAGCAGGCGTCCTCCAGCGACCGGGGAGCTGTTTTTT
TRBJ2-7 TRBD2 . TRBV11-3 CASSLEGPSGDSSYEQYF TGTGCCAGCAGCTTAGAAGGTCCTAGCGGGGACAGCTCCTACGAGCAGTACTTC
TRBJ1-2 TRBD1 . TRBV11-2 CASSPRTGGDYGYTF TGTGCCAGCAGCCCCCGGACAGGGGGAGACTATGGCTACACCTTC
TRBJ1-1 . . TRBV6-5 CASSQLTVNTEAFF TGTGCCAGCAGTCAGTTGACAGTCAACACTGAAGCTTTCTTT
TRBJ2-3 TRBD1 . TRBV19 CASKLRGGQLTDTQYF TGTGCCAGTAAGTTACGAGGGGGCCAACTCACAGATACGCAGTATTTT
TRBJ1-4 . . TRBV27 CASGGHATNEKLFF TGTGCCAGCGGAGGTCATGCAACTAATGAAAAACTGTTTTTT
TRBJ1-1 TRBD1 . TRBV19 CASRNDWDRGPAFF TGTGCCAGTAGGAATGATTGGGACAGGGGGCCGGCTTTCTTT
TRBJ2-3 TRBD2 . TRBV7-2 CASSPLAGGPNTQYF TGTGCCAGCAGCCCCCTAGCGGGAGGGCCGAATACGCAGTATTTT
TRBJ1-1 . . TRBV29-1 CSVEDLAEPNTEAFF TGCAGCGTTGAAGATTTGGCGGAACCAAACACTGAAGCTTTCTTT
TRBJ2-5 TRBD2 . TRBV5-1 CASSFFLAGVQETQYF TGCGCCAGCAGCTTCTTTCTAGCGGGGGTCCAAGAGACCCAGTACTTC
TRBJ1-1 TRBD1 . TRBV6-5 CASRYRGDLEAFF TGTGCCAGCAGGTACAGGGGTGATCTTGAAGCTTTCTTT
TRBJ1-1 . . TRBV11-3 CASSFNRAWTEAFF TGTGCCAGCAGCTTCAACAGGGCATGGACTGAAGCTTTCTTT
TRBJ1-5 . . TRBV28 CASRRGGGNQPQHF TGTGCCAGCAGACGGGGCGGGGGCAATCAGCCCCAGCATTTT
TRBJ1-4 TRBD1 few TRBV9 CASSKGEGAPEKLFF TGTGCCAGCAGCAAAGGAGAGGGGGCGCCTGAAAAACTGTTTTTT
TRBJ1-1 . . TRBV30 CACSMGGGGAFF TGTGCCTGTTCCATGGGGGGAGGTGGTGCTTTCTTT
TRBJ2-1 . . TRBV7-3 CASKLTPGDEQFF TGTGCCAGCAAATTAACCCCGGGGGATGAGCAGTTCTTC
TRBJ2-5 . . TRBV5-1 CASSLERGTQYF TGCGCCAGCAGCTTGGAAAGGGGGACCCAATACTTC
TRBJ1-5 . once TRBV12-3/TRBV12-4 CASSLAQVQPQHF TGTGCCAGCAGTTTAGCGCAGGTTCAGCCCCAGCATTTT
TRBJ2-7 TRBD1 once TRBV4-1 CASSQDPGQVFEQYF TGCGCCAGCAGCCAGGACCCGGGACAGGTCTTTGAGCAGTACTTC
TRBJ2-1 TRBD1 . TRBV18 CASSPSGGTGAWNEQFF TGTGCCAGCTCACCTAGTGGGGGGACAGGGGCCTGGAATGAGCAGTTCTTC
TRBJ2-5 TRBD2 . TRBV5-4 CASSFLSSGRVVGTQYF TGTGCCAGCAGCTTTCTTTCTAGCGGGAGGGTTGTGGGGACCCAGTACTTC
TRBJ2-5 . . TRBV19 CASSIAAGTQYF TGTGCCAGTAGTATAGCAGCGGGGACCCAGTACTTC
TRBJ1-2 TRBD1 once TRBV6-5 CASSKDRQINYGYTF TGTGCCAGCAGTAAGGACAGGCAAATTAACTATGGCTACACCTTC
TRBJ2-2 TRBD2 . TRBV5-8 CASSQLAGGGLGTGELFF TGTGCCAGCAGCCAGCTAGCGGGAGGGGGCCTTGGCACCGGGGAGCTGTTTTTT
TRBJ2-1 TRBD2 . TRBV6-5 CASSYGRAGNEQFF TGTGCCAGCAGTTACGGGAGGGCCGGCAATGAGCAGTTCTTC
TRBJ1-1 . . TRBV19 CASMVLGVGTEAFF TGTGCCAGTATGGTATTAGGGGTTGGCACTGAAGCTTTCTTT
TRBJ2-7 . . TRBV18 CASSPPPQISYEQYF TGTGCCAGCTCACCACCGCCACAGATATCCTACGAGCAGTACTTC